This T cell receptor beta chain was sequenced for a study of T cell changes during pregnancy in multiple sclerosis. This table comes from immunoSEQ multiplex PCR, and its TCRdb copy is limited to in-frame clones, with some not included. In the table there are about 80,000 clones, just over 90% of which are singletons. Germline CDR1 reads SEHNR; CDR2 reads FQNEAQ (reference sequence). V lost 4 bases and J lost 2; bases outside the gene matches: 4. The CDR3 is 15 amino acids. The chain uses TRBV7-9 and TRBJ2-5; the match to TRBD2 covers 10 bases. This receptor was taken from a female donor with multiple sclerosis, enrolled in a pregnancy study. The sample here was peripheral blood, taken before pregnancy. CDR3 nucleotides: TGTGCCAGCAGCTCAACTAGCGGGGCACAAGAGACCCAGTACTTC. As protein: CASSSTSGAQETQYF.